The present TCR beta chain was sequenced within a study of tumor and adjacent non-tumor tissue in lung cancer. Study as a whole: The cohort had approximately 13 adenocarcinoma, a couple of squamous cell and 1 small cell patients. Study-wide results and caveats: Tumor tissue had significantly higher TCR diversity than normal lung. Tumor TCR diversity, when higher, was linked to shorter survival.

Comment on this clonotype: Its cognate antigen is unknown. The germline gene is not matched at one end of the junction; a read error may be the cause.

Per germline, CDR1 LGHNA and CDR2 YSLEER. This CDR3 contains 17 residues. A modified ARM-PCR protocol with three rounds of nested PCR amplified TCRbeta. TCRdb independently ran MiXCR on the multiplex PCR reads; one entry per CDR3 protein. Of approximately 100,000 distinct CDR3 sequences listed, more than 70% were seen once; the top ten hold about 40%. No cell sorting was done before RNA was extracted from the tissue. What was sequenced was lung tumor tissue. This clonotype was obtained from a woman aged 55-69 years with non-small cell lung cancer. This chain links TRBV4-3 with TRBJ2-1; TRBD2 matches 16 bases. The CDR3 reads CASSQASGLAGGNEQLF. The CDR3 nucleotides read TGCGCCAGCAGCCAAGCATCGGGACTAGCGGGAGGGAATGAGCAACTCTTC.